This passage covers 20 T cell receptor beta chains from one sample sequenced in a study of blood T cell repertoires in COVID-19. The protocol was immunoSEQ multiplex PCR, while the TCRdb copy is restricted to in-frame clones and leaves out a portion. The sample consists of over 95,000 clones, roughly 89% of them appearing once. Sequencing was carried out using peripheral blood. The receptors derive from a human donor with acute or convalescent COVID-19. The donor label of this sample is uncertain.

V gene TRBV6-2 or TRBV6-3 combines with J gene TRBJ1-5, with D maybe TRBD1 (5 bases). The CDR3 runs 15 residues. Germline CDR1 MNHEY, CDR2 SVGEGT. V was cut by 4 bases and J by 4 bases, with 14 bases left in between. CDR3 sequence: CASSLTGGTNQPQHF. The CDR3 DNA reads TGTGCCAGCAGTTTGACGGGAGGGACGAATCAGCCCCAGCATTTT.

Written as DNA, the CDR3 is TGCGCCAGCAGCTTGCTAGCGGGGGGGCGGAATGAGCAGTTCTTC. This gives the protein CASSLLAGGRNEQFF. This chain uses TRBV5-1 with TRBJ2-1; 12 bases align to TRBD2. From germline, CDR1 is SGHRS and CDR2 YFSETQ. V lost 1 base and J lost 7; bases outside the gene matches: 3. CDR3 length equals 15 residues.

The J gene is TRBJ2-1, the V gene TRBV7-9; TRBD2 is a possible D gene (5 bases). Germline-derived CDR1 and CDR2 are SEHNR and FQNEAQ (reference sequence). V shed 2 bases and J shed 8 bases, with 10 bases lying between them. The CDR3 sequence is 13 residues long. This CDR3 is CASSLSVGDEQFF. DNA of the CDR3: TGTGCCAGCAGCTTAAGCGTGGGAGATGAGCAGTTCTTC.

With respect to this clone: Within the sample, other DNA sequences also encode this same CDR3. The chain couples TRBV19 to TRBJ2-1; 7 positions agree with TRBD1. V lost 6 bases and J lost 5; bases outside the gene matches: 4. The CDR3 has 13 amino acids. CDR1 and CDR2 from the germline V gene are LNHDA and SQIVND (reference sequence). DNA for the CDR3: TGTGCCAGTAGCCGGGGACAGAACAATGAGCAGTTCTTC. It encodes CASSRGQNNEQFF.

The chain recombines TRBV4-2 with TRBJ2-3, with a tentative D call TRBD2 (5 bases). This CDR3 region has 18 residues. The germline CDR1 and CDR2 sequences are LGHNA and YNFKEQ. V was shortened by 3 bases and J by 2 bases, with 21 bases between the two germline ends. This CDR3 is CASSQGIGLARITDTQYF. CDR3 nucleotide sequence: TGTGCCAGCAGCCAGGGAATCGGACTGGCCCGGATCACAGATACGCAGTATTTT.

The chain combines TRBV5-6 with TRBJ2-7, with D hard to call. The CDR3 contains 15 residues. Trimming left V 6 bases short and J 2 bases short, with 18 bases between. Germline V lookup: CDR1 SGHDT, CDR2 YYEEEE. The CDR3 sequence: CASTPRASAPYEQYF. The CDR3 DNA is TGTGCCAGCACCCCACGAGCGTCCGCGCCCTACGAGCAGTACTTC. Full variable domain (outside the CDR3, taken from reference TRBV5-6 and TRBJ2-7): DAGVTQSPTHLIKTRGQQVTLRCSPKSGHDTVSWYQQALGQGPQFIFQYYEEEERQRGNFPDRFSGHQFPNYSSELNVNALLLGDSALYLCASTPRASAPYEQYFGPGTRLTVT.

This clone came up once. The rearrangement uses TRBV7-9 and TRBJ2-2, with D tentatively TRBD2 (5 bases). Germline V CDR1 and CDR2: SEHNR, FQNEAQ (reference sequence). The CDR3 has 15 residues. Trimming shortened V by 1 base and J by 1 base, and 7 bases separated the two germline ends. The CDR3 reads CASSLGAGNTGELFF. CDR3 nucleotide sequence: TGTGCCAGCAGCTTAGGGGCGGGGAACACCGGGGAGCTGTTTTTT.

This clone showed up just a few times. The sample holds other DNA sequences that translate to the same CDR3. The chain couples TRBV19 to TRBJ2-1; 8 bases agree with TRBD2. The CDR3 consists of 16 residues. The V segment lost 3 bases and the J segment 0 bases; nucleotides outside the gene matches: 4. The germline V gene encodes CDR1 LNHDA and CDR2 SQIVND (reference sequence). CDR3 nucleotide sequence: TGTGCCAGTAGTATCACGGGGGGGGACTCCTACAATGAGCAGTTCTTC. Encoded protein: CASSITGGDSYNEQFF. Complete variable domain (other parts from reference TRBV19 and TRBJ2-1): DGGITQSPKYLFRKEGQNVTLSCEQNLNHDAMYWYRQDPGQGLRLIYYSQIVNDFQKGDIAEGYSVSREKKESFPLTVTSAQKNPTAFYLCASSITGGDSYNEQFFGPGTRLTVL.

The gene calls are TRBV6-4 and TRBJ1-5, with 7 bases matching TRBD1. The CDR3 is 16 residues long. The V segment lost 8 bases and the J segment 8 bases; nucleotides outside the gene matches: 18. Germline V gene lookup returns CDR1 MRHNA and CDR2 SNTAGT. The CDR3 loop reads CASSSRNSRGQEPQHF. The DNA for the CDR3 is TGTGCCAGCTCTAGCCGGAACTCGCGCGGACAGGAGCCCCAGCATTTT.

The CDR3 reads CASSRPGAVLDIQYF. Here the CDR3 DNA reads TGTGCCAGCAGCCGTCCAGGGGCCGTGTTGGACATTCAGTACTTC. This rearrangement joins TRBV28 to TRBJ2-4; TRBD1 might be the D (6 bases). Deletions cut 6 bases from V and 8 bases from J, with 20 bases between. This CDR3 is 15 amino acids long. Germline CDR1 MDHEN, CDR2 SYDVKM. Drawing the rest from reference TRBV28 and TRBJ2-4, the complete variable domain is DVKVTQSSRYLVKRTGEKVFLECVQDMDHENMFWYRQDPGLGLRLIYFSYDVKMKEKGDIPEGYSVSREKKERFSLILESASTNQTSMYLCASSRPGAVLDIQYFGAGTRLSVL.

V usage is TRBV12-3 or TRBV12-4 and J usage is TRBJ2-7; D remains ambiguous. V shed 5 bases and J shed 2 bases, with 7 bases lying between them. This CDR3 has 12 amino acids. In nucleotides, the CDR3 is TGTGCCAGCAGTCCTAAACCCTACGAGCAGTACTTC. Protein sequence: CASSPKPYEQYF.

The chain is built from TRBV4-2 and TRBJ1-6; perhaps TRBD1 as D (6 bases). CDR1 and CDR2 from the germline V gene are LGHNA and YNFKEQ. This CDR3 spans 15 amino acids. V lost 0 bases, J lost 10 bases, and 13 bases lay in between. The chain's CDR3 is CASSQDSQGQSPLHF. The CDR3 bases are TGTGCCAGCAGCCAAGACTCACAGGGACAATCACCCCTCCACTTT.

The V gene is TRBV10-2, the J gene TRBJ1-2; 7 bases map to TRBD1. Losses at the gene ends were 5 bases for V and 3 bases for J; bases not matched to a gene: 6. Germline V lookup: CDR1 WSHSY, CDR2 SAAADI. The CDR3 has 14 amino acids. The CDR3 sequence is CASSTGTGDYGYTF. The DNA for the CDR3 is TGCGCCAGCAGTACGGGAACAGGGGACTATGGCTACACCTTC.

J is TRBJ1-2 and V is TRBV28; 7 bases map to TRBD1. Trimming took 5 bases from V and 5 from J; bases not matched to a gene: 11. Germline values: CDR1 MDHEN, CDR2 SYDVKM. The CDR3 consists of 15 residues. The DNA for the CDR3 is TGTGCCAGCAGTACAGGAGGGGGCAGAGGGTATGGCTACACCTTC. As protein: CASSTGGGRGYGYTF.

The chain employs TRBV6-4 and TRBJ2-1; 10 bases fit TRBD2. Trimming took 2 bases from V and 7 from J; bases not matched to a gene: 5. Looked up from germline, CDR1 is MRHNA and CDR2 is SNTAGT. The CDR3 sequence is 15 residues long. The CDR3 reads CASSDRLAGVNEQFF. The CDR3 DNA is TGTGCCAGCAGTGACCGGCTAGCGGGGGTGAATGAGCAGTTCTTC.

The V and J genes are TRBV4-2 and TRBJ2-5; D is uncertain. Trimming shortened V by 0 bases and J by 7 bases, and 12 bases separated the two germline ends. The CDR3 runs to 14 residues. Germline-derived CDR1 and CDR2 are LGHNA and YNFKEQ. CDR3 DNA: TGTGCCAGCAGCCAAGACGCGAGCACGGGGACCCAGTACTTC. Translated: CASSQDASTGTQYF.

This sequence joins TRBV5-5 and TRBJ2-1, with a weak D call TRBD2 (5 bases). Germline V gene data show CDR1 as SGHKS and CDR2 as YYEKEE (reference sequence). Trimming removed 4 bases at V and 10 bases at J, with 15 bases between. This CDR3 comprises 13 residues. The CDR3 sequence is CASSIGQPGEQFF. The CDR3 DNA sequence: TGTGCCAGCAGCATAGGTCAACCGGGGGAGCAGTTCTTC.

The chain is built from TRBV20-1 and TRBJ2-6, with no clear D. V shed 3 bases and J shed 0 bases, with 6 bases lying between them. The germline gives CDR1 DFQATT, CDR2 SNEGSKA (reference sequence). The CDR3 runs 14 residues. CDR3 coding DNA: TGCAGTGCTAGTGGAGACTCTGGGGCCAACGTCCTGACTTTC. Translation: CSASGDSGANVLTF.

The V call is TRBV9, the J call TRBJ1-6; D is uncertain. V lost 0 bases and J 7 bases, leaving 8 bases between the germline ends. Germline loops: CDR1 SGDLS, CDR2 YYNGEE. The CDR3 consists of 14 residues. CDR3 sequence reads: CASSVASRNSPLHF. For the CDR3, the DNA is TGTGCCAGCAGCGTAGCTTCCAGAAATTCACCCCTCCACTTT.

This rearrangement joins TRBV28 to TRBJ2-5; possibly TRBD2 for D (6 bases). This CDR3 region has 13 residues. CDR1 and CDR2 (germline): MDHEN, SYDVKM. Trimming stripped 4 bases from V and 2 bases from J, with 8 bases between. CDR3 in amino acids: CASSSGGQETQYF. For the CDR3, the DNA is TGTGCCAGCAGTTCTGGGGGGCAAGAGACCCAGTACTTC.